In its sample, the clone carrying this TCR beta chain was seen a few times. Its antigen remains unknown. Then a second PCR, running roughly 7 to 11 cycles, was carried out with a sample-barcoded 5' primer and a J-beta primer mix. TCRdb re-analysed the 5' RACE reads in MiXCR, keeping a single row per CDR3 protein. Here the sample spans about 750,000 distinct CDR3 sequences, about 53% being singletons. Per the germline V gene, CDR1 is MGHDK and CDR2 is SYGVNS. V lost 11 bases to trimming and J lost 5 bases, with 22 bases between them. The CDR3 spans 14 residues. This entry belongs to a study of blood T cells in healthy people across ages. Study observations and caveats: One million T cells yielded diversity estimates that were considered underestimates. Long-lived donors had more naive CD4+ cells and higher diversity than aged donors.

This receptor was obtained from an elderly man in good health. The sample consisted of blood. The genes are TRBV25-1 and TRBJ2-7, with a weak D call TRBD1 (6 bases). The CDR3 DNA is TGTGCCTCGGCGAATGCAGGGGCTCGCCACGAGCAGTACTTC. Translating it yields CASANAGARHEQYF.